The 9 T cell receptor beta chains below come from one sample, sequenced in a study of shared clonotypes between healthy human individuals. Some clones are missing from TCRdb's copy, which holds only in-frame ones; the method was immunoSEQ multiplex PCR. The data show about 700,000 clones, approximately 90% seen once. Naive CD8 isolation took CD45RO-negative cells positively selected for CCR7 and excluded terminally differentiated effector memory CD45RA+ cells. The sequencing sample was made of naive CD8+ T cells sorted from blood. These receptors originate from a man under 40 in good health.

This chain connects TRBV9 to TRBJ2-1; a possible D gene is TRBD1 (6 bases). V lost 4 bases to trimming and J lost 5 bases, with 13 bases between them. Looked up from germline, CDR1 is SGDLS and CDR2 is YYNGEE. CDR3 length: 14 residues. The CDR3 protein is CASSPPQGNNEQFF. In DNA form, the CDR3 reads TGTGCCAGCAGCCCCCCGCAGGGGAACAATGAGCAGTTCTTC.

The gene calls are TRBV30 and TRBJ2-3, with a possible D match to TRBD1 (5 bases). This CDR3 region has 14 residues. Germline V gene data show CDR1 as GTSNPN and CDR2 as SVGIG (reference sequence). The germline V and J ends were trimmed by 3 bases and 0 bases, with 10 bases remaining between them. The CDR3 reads CAWSTGASTDTQYF. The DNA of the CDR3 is TGTGCCTGGAGCACAGGAGCTAGCACAGATACGCAGTATTTT.

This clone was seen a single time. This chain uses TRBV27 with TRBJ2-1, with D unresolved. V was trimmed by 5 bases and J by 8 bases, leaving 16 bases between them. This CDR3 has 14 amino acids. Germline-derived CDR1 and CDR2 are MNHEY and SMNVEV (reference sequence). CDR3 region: CASSREWPRDEQFF. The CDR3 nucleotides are TGTGCCAGCAGTCGTGAGTGGCCCCGGGATGAGCAGTTCTTC.

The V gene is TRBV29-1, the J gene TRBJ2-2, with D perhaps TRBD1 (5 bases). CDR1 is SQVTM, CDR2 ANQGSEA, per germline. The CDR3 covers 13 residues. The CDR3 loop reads CTARGANTGELFF. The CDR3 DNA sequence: TGCACCGCAAGGGGCGCGAACACCGGGGAGCTGTTTTTT.

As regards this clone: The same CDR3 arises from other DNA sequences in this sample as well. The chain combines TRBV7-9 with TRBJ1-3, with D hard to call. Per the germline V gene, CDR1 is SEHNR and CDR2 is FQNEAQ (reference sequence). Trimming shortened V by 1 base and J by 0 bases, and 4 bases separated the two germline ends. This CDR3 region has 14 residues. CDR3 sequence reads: CASSLGGSGNTIYF. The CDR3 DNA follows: TGTGCCAGCAGCTTAGGGGGCTCTGGAAACACCATATATTTT.

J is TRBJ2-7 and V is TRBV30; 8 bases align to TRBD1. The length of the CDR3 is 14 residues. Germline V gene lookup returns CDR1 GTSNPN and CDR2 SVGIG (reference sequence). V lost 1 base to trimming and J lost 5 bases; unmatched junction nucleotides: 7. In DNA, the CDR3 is TGTGCCTGGAGTGCGACAGGGGATGGGGACGAGCAGTACTTC. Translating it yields CAWSATGDGDEQYF.

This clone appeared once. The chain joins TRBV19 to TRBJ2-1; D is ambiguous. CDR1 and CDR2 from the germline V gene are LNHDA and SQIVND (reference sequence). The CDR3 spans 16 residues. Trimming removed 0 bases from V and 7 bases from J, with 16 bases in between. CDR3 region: CASSIDRGTTWNEQFF. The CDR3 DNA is TGTGCCAGTAGTATAGATCGCGGTACTACCTGGAATGAGCAGTTCTTC.

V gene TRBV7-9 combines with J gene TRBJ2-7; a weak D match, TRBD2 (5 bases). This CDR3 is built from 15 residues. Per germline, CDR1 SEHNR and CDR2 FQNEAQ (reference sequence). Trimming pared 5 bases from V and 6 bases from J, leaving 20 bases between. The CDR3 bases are TGTGCCAGCAGCCCATTAGTCGGGGATCTCTCCGAGCAGTACTTC. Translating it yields CASSPLVGDLSEQYF. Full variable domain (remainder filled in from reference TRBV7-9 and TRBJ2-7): DTGVSQNPRHKITKRGQNVTFRCDPISEHNRLYWYRQTLGQGPEFLTYFQNEAQLEKSRLLSDRFSAERPKGSFSTLEIQRTEQGDSAMYLCASSPLVGDLSEQYFGPGTRLTVT.

The CDR3 protein is CASSSTLASGQGIAYEQYF. The CDR3 DNA is TGTGCCAGCAGTTCCACTCTGGCCTCGGGACAGGGGATCGCCTACGAGCAGTACTTC. The rearrangement links TRBV28 to TRBJ2-7, with 10 bases matching TRBD1. V lost 4 bases and J lost 2; bases outside the gene matches: 17. The CDR3 consists of 19 residues. In germline, CDR1 is MDHEN, CDR2 SYDVKM.